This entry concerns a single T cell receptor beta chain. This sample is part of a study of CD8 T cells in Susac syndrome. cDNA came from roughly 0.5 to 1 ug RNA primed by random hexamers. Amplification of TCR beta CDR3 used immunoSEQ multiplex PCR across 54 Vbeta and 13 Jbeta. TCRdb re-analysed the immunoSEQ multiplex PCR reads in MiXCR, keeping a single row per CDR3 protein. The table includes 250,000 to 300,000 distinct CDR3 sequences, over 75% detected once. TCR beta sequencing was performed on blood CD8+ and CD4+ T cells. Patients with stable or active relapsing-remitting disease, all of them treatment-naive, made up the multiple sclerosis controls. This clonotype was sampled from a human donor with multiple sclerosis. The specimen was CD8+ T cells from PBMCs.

CDR3 region: CASKVSGDGGTIYF. Here the CDR3 DNA reads TGTGCCAGCAAAGTATCAGGCGACGGGGGGACCATATATTTT. The chain uses TRBV12-3 or TRBV12-4 and TRBJ1-3; perhaps TRBD1 as D (5 bases). This CDR3 comprises 14 residues. V was trimmed by 7 bases and J by 10 bases, leaving 20 bases between them.